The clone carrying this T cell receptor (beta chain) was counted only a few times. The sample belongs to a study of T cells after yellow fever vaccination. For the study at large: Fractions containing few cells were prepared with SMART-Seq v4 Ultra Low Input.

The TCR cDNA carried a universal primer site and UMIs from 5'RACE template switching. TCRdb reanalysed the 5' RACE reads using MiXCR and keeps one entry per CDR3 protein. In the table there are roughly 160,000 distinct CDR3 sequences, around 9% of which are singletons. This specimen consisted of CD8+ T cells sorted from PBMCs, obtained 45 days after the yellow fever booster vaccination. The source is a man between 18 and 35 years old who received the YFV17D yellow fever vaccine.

The CDR3 region has the DNA TGTGCCAGCAGCCAGGAGGCGGGGAACACTGAAGCTTTCTTT. Its translation is CASSQEAGNTEAFF. The chain carries TRBV5-5 and TRBJ1-1; D is unresolved. The V gene lost 4 bases and the J gene lost 1 base, with 11 bases spanning the gap. The germline V gene encodes CDR1 SGHKS and CDR2 YYEKEE (reference sequence). This CDR3 is built from 14 residues.